These 19 T cell receptor beta chains came from one sample sequenced in a study of blood T cells in healthy people across ages. Alongside a J-beta primer mix, a sample-barcoded 5' primer served in a second PCR lasting roughly 6 to 12 cycles. MiXCR was run by TCRdb on the 5' RACE reads, yielding one entry per CDR3 protein. The table shows almost 1 million distinct CDR3 sequences, with roughly 51% occurring only once. Input material: blood. Every receptor here comes from a woman aged 60-70 years in good health.

This clonotype was seen only a few times. This chain connects TRBV5-1 to TRBJ2-3; 9 nucleotides line up with TRBD2. Germline V gene data show CDR1 as SGHRS and CDR2 as YFSETQ. The CDR3 contains 16 residues. The V segment lost 4 bases and the J segment 0 bases; nucleotides outside the gene matches: 6. The CDR3 region has the DNA TGCGCCAGCAGCCCGAGGGGGACTAGCAGCACAGATACGCAGTATTTT. This encodes CASSPRGTSSTDTQYF. Combining the CDR3 with reference TRBV5-1 and TRBJ2-3 gives the whole variable domain KAGVTQTPRYLIKTRGQQVTLSCSPISGHRSVSWYQQTPGQGLQFLFEYFSETQRNKGNFPGRFSGRQFSNSRSEMNVSTLELGDSALYLCASSPRGTSSTDTQYFGPGTRLTVL.

The chain recombines TRBV5-1 with TRBJ2-1, with TRBD2 matching over 12 bases. Per germline, CDR1 SGHRS and CDR2 YFSETQ. The trim removed 4 bases at V and 2 bases at J, leaving 7 bases unmatched. The length of the CDR3 is 17 residues. This chain's CDR3 is CASSATLAGGTYNEQFF. The CDR3 DNA sequence: TGCGCCAGCAGCGCCACACTAGCGGGAGGAACCTACAATGAGCAGTTCTTC.

V and J are TRBV21-1 and TRBJ2-5; the DNA was not used to check the table's D call, TRBD1. The J call is uncertain, as TRBJ2-7 better fits the DNA end. TRBV21-1 is annotated as a pseudogene. The CDR3 length is 12 residues. DNA of the CDR3: TGTGCCAGCCGGAGGCGGGGGACCGAGCAGTACTTC. It yields the protein CASRRRGTEQYF.

Points on this clonotype: One end of the junction does not line up with germline, which may come from a read error. This CDR3 reads CASLPKRETQYF. The CDR3 nucleotides are TGTGCCAGCTTACCAAAACGGGAGACCCAGTACTTC. The J gene is TRBJ2-5, the V gene TRBV18; D is undetermined. Germline CDR1 reads KGHSH; CDR2 reads LQKENI. This CDR3 contains 12 residues.

A few counts support this clonotype. The rearrangement joins TRBV28 to TRBJ2-7; D is perhaps TRBD1 (6 bases). The CDR3 has 15 residues. The germline CDR1 and CDR2 sequences are MDHEN and SYDVKM. V was clipped by 4 bases and J by 0 bases, with 13 bases between them. CDR3 DNA: TGTGCCAGCAGTTCGCCCGGGACACCCTCCTACGAGCAGTACTTC. It translates to CASSSPGTPSYEQYF.

The V and J genes are TRBV6-5 and TRBJ1-5; D is uncertain. Germline CDR1 reads MNHEY; CDR2 reads SVGAGI. Trimming took 6 bases from V and 3 from J, leaving 15 bases between them. The CDR3 consists of 15 residues. The CDR3 sequence is CASSPSRALNQPQHF. DNA of the CDR3: TGTGCCAGCAGCCCTTCTCGAGCACTCAATCAGCCCCAGCATTTT.

This clonotype came up a few times. The genes are TRBV4-1 and TRBJ2-5; possibly TRBD2 for D (6 bases). Trimming cost V 4 bases and J 4 bases, with 13 bases left between them. This CDR3 is built from 14 residues. The germline gives CDR1 MGHRA, CDR2 YSYEKL. In DNA form, the CDR3 reads TGCGCCAGCAGCCCTTGGAGGGGAGGAGAGACCCAGTACTTC. It translates to CASSPWRGGETQYF.

The rearrangement uses TRBV6-2 or TRBV6-3 and TRBJ2-5, with 13 positions matching TRBD2. The CDR3 contains 16 residues. Germline trimming cut 6 bases from V and 5 bases from J; bases unmatched to any gene: 9. Germline CDR1 is MNHEY and CDR2 is SVGEGT. For the CDR3, the DNA is TGTGCCAGCAGGGATGGACTAGCGGGAGTCTCGGAGACCCAGTACTTC. Translated: CASRDGLAGVSETQYF.

The chain combines TRBV3-1 with TRBJ2-3, with 7 bases identical to TRBD1. Germline V gene sequence: CDR1 LGHDT, CDR2 YNNKEL (reference sequence). The CDR3 has 15 amino acids. Trimming cost V 3 bases and J 0 bases; bases outside gene matches: 3. The CDR3 nucleotides read TGTGCCAGCAGCCACCAGACAGGGAGCACAGATACGCAGTATTTT. It encodes CASSHQTGSTDTQYF.

The chain couples TRBV29-1 to TRBJ2-1; D is ambiguous. Trimming left V 8 bases short and J 5 bases short, with 10 bases between. There are 11 residues in the CDR3. Germline V gene data show CDR1 as SQVTM and CDR2 as ANQGSEA. CDR3 in amino acids: CSPVENNEQFF. The CDR3 bases are TGCAGCCCCGTGGAGAACAATGAGCAGTTCTTC.

Here the CDR3 reads CAINHGGSSTDTQYF. The DNA of the CDR3 is TGTGCGATAAACCACGGCGGGAGTAGCACAGATACGCAGTATTTT. The rearrangement links TRBV12-3 or TRBV12-4 to TRBJ2-3, with 7 bases matching TRBD2. This CDR3 is built from 15 residues.

V and J are TRBV7-2 and TRBJ1-1, with D uncertain. Germline V gene lookup returns CDR1 SGHTA and CDR2 FQGNSA. Trimming left V 5 bases short and J 1 base short, with 11 bases between. The CDR3 consists of 14 residues. CDR3 loop: CASSRKGGNTEAFF. The CDR3 DNA follows: TGTGCCAGCAGCCGCAAAGGAGGGAACACTGAAGCTTTCTTT.

This clonotype was seen a handful of times. The chain links TRBV3-1 to TRBJ1-5; D gene unclear. CDR1 LGHDT and CDR2 YNNKEL come from the germline V gene (reference sequence). V lost 0 bases, J lost 0 bases, and 9 bases lay in between. This CDR3 has 16 residues. In nucleotides, the CDR3 is TGTGCCAGCAGCCAAGATCCAGTGAATAGCAATCAGCCCCAGCATTTT. It is translated as CASSQDPVNSNQPQHF.

V usage is TRBV2 and J usage is TRBJ2-6; D ambiguous. The CDR3 consists of 16 residues. CDR1 is SNHLY and CDR2 is FYNNEI in the germline V gene. Between the trimmed V and J ends, which lost 0 bases and 4 bases, there was a span of 10 bases. The CDR3 here is CASSEARGSGANVLTF. DNA for the CDR3: TGTGCCAGCAGTGAAGCGAGAGGATCCGGGGCCAACGTCCTGACTTTC.

The chain couples TRBV29-1 to TRBJ2-7; D is tentatively TRBD1 or TRBD2 (6 bases each). The CDR3 loop spans 13 amino acids. CDR1 and CDR2 from the germline V gene are SQVTM and ANQGSEA. V was clipped by 5 bases and J by 5 bases, with 16 bases between them. CDR3 amino acids: CSVLGGVFHEQYF. The CDR3 DNA reads as TGCAGCGTTTTGGGGGGCGTATTCCACGAGCAGTACTTC.

This clonotype has more than one count but fewer than ten. The chain uses TRBV4-1 and TRBJ2-7; no reliable D call. The CDR3 runs to 14 residues. Trimming removed 3 bases at V and 0 bases at J, with 9 bases between. Per germline, CDR1 MGHRA and CDR2 YSYEKL. The CDR3 DNA reads TGCGCCAGCAGCCACTTCGGACGCTCCTACGAGCAGTACTTC. Its translation is CASSHFGRSYEQYF.

The chain employs TRBV27 and TRBJ1-2; D perhaps matches TRBD1 (5 bases). The germline CDR1 and CDR2 sequences are MNHEY and SMNVEV (reference sequence). CDR3 length equals 13 residues. Deletions cut 2 bases from V and 4 bases from J, with 8 bases between. CDR3 protein: CASSLGGFYGYTF. The CDR3 region has the DNA TGTGCCAGCAGTTTAGGGGGGTTCTATGGCTACACCTTC.

This chain connects TRBV7-3 to TRBJ2-1; possibly TRBD2 for D (6 bases). The CDR3 has 15 residues. Trimming shortened V by 0 bases and J by 6 bases, and 12 bases separated the two germline ends. The germline CDR1 and CDR2 sequences are SGHTA and FQGTGA. CDR3 in amino acids: CASSLTGGIFNEQFF. The CDR3 nucleotides are TGTGCCAGCAGCTTAACGGGCGGGATTTTCAATGAGCAGTTCTTC.

This clonotype was seen a handful of times. V gene TRBV15 combines with J gene TRBJ2-7; tentative D call: TRBD1 (6 bases). Germline V gene data show CDR1 as LNHNV and CDR2 as YYDKDF (reference sequence). V gave up 4 bases and J gave up 0 bases, with 16 bases separating them. The CDR3 is 16 amino acids. The CDR3 region has the DNA TGTGCCACCAGCACACCCTCGACAGGCAACTCCTACGAGCAGTACTTC. Its protein is CATSTPSTGNSYEQYF.